These T cell receptor beta chains were read from a single sample in a study of OX40 agonist ivuxolimab in advanced cancers. TCRdb's copy holds only in-frame clones and misses some; the assay was immunoSEQ multiplex PCR. The sample lists under 13,000 clones; 77% were seen once. The sequencing used CD4+ or CD8+ T cells sorted from blood, collected in a trial of the OX40 agonist ivuxolimab. Receptors originate from an adult with an advanced solid tumor such as melanoma, head and neck, liver or kidney cancer. The CDR3 runs from the conserved cysteine through the conserved F or W. A D gene is named only where the DNA matches it firmly. Clone size appears in some rows only: once, few, many, or a class for an expanded clone.

V gene: TRBV7-2; J gene: TRBJ1-1; clone size: NA; D gene: NA; CDR3 protein: CASSLSPGGPEAFF; CDR3 DNA: TGTGCCAGCAGCTTATCACCCGGGGGCCCTGAAGCTTTCTTT
V gene: TRBV5-4; J gene: TRBJ2-2; clone size: NA; D gene: NA; CDR3 protein: CASSLVLDTGELFF; CDR3 DNA: TGTGCCAGCAGCTTGGTTTTGGACACCGGGGAGCTGTTTTTT
V gene: TRBV27; J gene: TRBJ2-7; clone size: NA; D gene: NA; CDR3 protein: CASSLGQIPYEQYF; CDR3 DNA: TGTGCCAGCAGTTTAGGACAGATTCCCTACGAGCAGTACTTC
V gene: TRBV29-1; J gene: TRBJ1-2; clone size: NA; D gene: NA; CDR3 protein: CSVNNYGYTF; CDR3 DNA: TGCAGCGTTAACAACTATGGCTACACCTTC
V gene: TRBV6-6; J gene: TRBJ2-7; clone size: medium-sized; D gene: TRBD2; CDR3 protein: CASSYPPGTSSYEQYF; CDR3 DNA: TGTGCCAGCAGTTACCCGCCAGGGACTAGCTCTTACGAGCAGTACTTC
V gene: TRBV18; J gene: TRBJ2-5; clone size: once; D gene: TRBD1; CDR3 protein: CASSPGLTGGSDETQYF; CDR3 DNA: TGTGCCAGCTCACCAGGGTTGACAGGGGGCTCTGATGAGACCCAGTACTTC
V gene: TRBV2; J gene: TRBJ1-5; clone size: once; D gene: NA; CDR3 protein: CASSEVTGTGNQPQHF; CDR3 DNA: TGTGCCAGCAGTGAAGTTACAGGGACGGGAAATCAGCCCCAGCATTTT
V gene: TRBV6-1; J gene: TRBJ2-7; clone size: NA; D gene: TRBD2; CDR3 protein: CASSEVASGTSYEQYF; CDR3 DNA: TGTGCCAGCAGTGAGGTCGCTAGCGGAACTTCCTACGAGCAGTACTTC
V gene: TRBV25-1; J gene: TRBJ1-4; clone size: NA; D gene: TRBD1; CDR3 protein: CASSETGGTSEKLFF; CDR3 DNA: TGTGCCAGCAGTGAGACAGGGGGAACTAGTGAAAAACTGTTTTTT
V gene: TRBV28; J gene: TRBJ2-7; clone size: hyperexpanded; D gene: NA; CDR3 protein: CASSYPPAGQRSSYEQYF; CDR3 DNA: TGTGCCAGCAGTTACCCCCCCGCCGGACAGAGGAGTTCCTACGAGCAGTACTTC
V gene: TRBV7-2; J gene: TRBJ2-2; clone size: NA; D gene: TRBD2; CDR3 protein: CASSFFFAGDPGELFF; CDR3 DNA: TGTGCCAGCAGCTTTTTTTTTGCGGGAGACCCCGGGGAGCTGTTTTTT
V gene: TRBV5-8; J gene: TRBJ2-7; clone size: NA; D gene: NA; CDR3 protein: CASSHSATGESYEQYF; CDR3 DNA: TGCGCCAGCAGCCATTCCGCGACAGGAGAATCCTACGAGCAGTACTTC
V gene: TRBV19; J gene: TRBJ2-1; clone size: once; D gene: TRBD2; CDR3 protein: CASSSLASSYNEQFF; CDR3 DNA: TGTGCCAGCAGCTCACTAGCGTCCTCCTACAATGAGCAGTTCTTC
V gene: TRBV2; J gene: TRBJ1-2; clone size: once; D gene: NA; CDR3 protein: CASSPSGQTYYGYTF; CDR3 DNA: TGTGCCAGCTCCCCATCAGGACAGACCTACTATGGCTACACCTTC
V gene: TRBV27; J gene: TRBJ1-2; clone size: NA; D gene: NA; CDR3 protein: CASSLVQGSGYGYTF; CDR3 DNA: TGTGCCAGCAGTTTAGTCCAGGGGTCTGGGTATGGCTACACCTTC
V gene: TRBV10-1; J gene: TRBJ2-4; clone size: medium-sized; D gene: NA; CDR3 protein: CASSESRAKNIQYF; CDR3 DNA: TGCGCCAGCAGTGAGTCGAGGGCCAAAAACATTCAGTACTTC
V gene: TRBV28; J gene: TRBJ2-5; clone size: NA; D gene: NA; CDR3 protein: CASSVTEQETQYF; CDR3 DNA: TGTGCCAGCAGCGTAACTGAGCAAGAGACCCAGTACTTC
V gene: TRBV6-5; J gene: TRBJ1-3; clone size: few; D gene: NA; CDR3 protein: CASSYGQSSGNTIYF; CDR3 DNA: TGTGCCAGCAGTTACGGGCAGTCCTCTGGAAACACCATATATTTT
V gene: TRBV10-2; J gene: TRBJ1-4; clone size: NA; D gene: NA; CDR3 protein: CATRTGFEKLFF; CDR3 DNA: TGCGCCACCCGGACTGGGTTCGAAAAACTGTTTTTT
V gene: TRBV2; J gene: TRBJ1-1; clone size: NA; D gene: TRBD1; CDR3 protein: CASSEEDRGTEAFF; CDR3 DNA: TGTGCCAGCAGTGAAGAGGACAGGGGGACTGAAGCTTTCTTT
V gene: TRBV6-6; J gene: TRBJ2-7; clone size: NA; D gene: TRBD2; CDR3 protein: CASGAMSGGSNEQYF; CDR3 DNA: TGTGCCAGCGGCGCAATGAGCGGGGGATCAAACGAGCAGTACTTC
V gene: TRBV9; J gene: TRBJ1-2; clone size: once; D gene: TRBD1; CDR3 protein: CASSVEDRDPYGYTF; CDR3 DNA: TGTGCCAGCAGCGTAGAGGACAGGGACCCCTATGGCTACACCTTC